Following are 10 T cell receptor beta chains from one sample sequenced in a study of T-cell memory formation after mild COVID-19. TCRdb independently ran MiXCR on the 5' RACE reads; one entry per CDR3 protein. Here the sample spans 450,000 or so distinct CDR3 sequences, about 19% being singletons. Material: PBMCs or a T cell subset sorted from them (not recorded which). These receptors were obtained from an adult woman who had mild COVID-19 (a few samples of this study predate the infection). Cell type and time point are not known.

This clonotype was recorded at least ten times. J is TRBJ2-2 and V is TRBV9; TRBD1 matches at 10 bases. The V gene end was trimmed by 4 bases and the J gene end by 5 bases; junction bases not matched to a gene: 5. Germline loops: CDR1 SGDLS, CDR2 YYNGEE. The CDR3 has 15 residues. CDR3 sequence (DNA): TGTGCCAGCAGCTGGGGACAGGGGACGACCGGGGAGCTGTTTTTT. It translates to CASSWGQGTTGELFF.

The gene calls are TRBV7-9 and TRBJ2-5; the match to TRBD2 covers 13 bases. Germline V gene lookup returns CDR1 SEHNR and CDR2 FQNEAQ (reference sequence). With 5 bases clipped from V and 7 bases from J, the junction kept 10 bases outside the gene matches. The CDR3 sequence is 16 residues long. The CDR3 nucleotides read TGTGCCAGCAGCCGAGGACTAGCGGGAGATTACGGGACCCAGTACTTC. It encodes CASSRGLAGDYGTQYF.

This clonotype was seen repeatedly, ten times or more. This chain joins TRBV24-1 and TRBJ2-2; D ambiguous. This CDR3 spans 13 amino acids. Trimming took off 10 bases at V and 0 bases at J, with 8 bases between the two ends. The germline V gene encodes CDR1 KGHDR and CDR2 SFDVKD. The CDR3 spells CATRGANTGELFF. DNA for the CDR3: TGTGCCACAAGAGGAGCGAACACCGGGGAGCTGTTTTTT.

This clonotype has a handful of counts. The chain carries TRBV7-3 and TRBJ2-1, with TRBD2 matching over 11 bases. Trimming took 6 bases from V and 10 from J; bases not matched to a gene: 8. Germline V gene lookup returns CDR1 SGHTA and CDR2 FQGTGA. The CDR3 is 14 amino acids. DNA for the CDR3: TGTGCCAGCAGATCGTCCGGGACTAGCGGAGAGCAGTTCTTC. Amino acid sequence: CASRSSGTSGEQFF.

The V and J genes are TRBV5-1 and TRBJ1-2, with D possibly TRBD1 on 5 matching bases. Germline loops: CDR1 SGHRS, CDR2 YFSETQ. V was shortened by 0 bases and J by 6 bases, with 9 bases between the two germline ends. This CDR3 spans 13 amino acids. CDR3 protein: CASSLDGGDGYTF. The CDR3 coding sequence is TGCGCCAGCAGCTTGGATGGAGGGGATGGCTACACCTTC.

J is TRBJ2-2 and V is TRBV7-3; TRBD1 matches at 9 bases. There are 14 residues in the CDR3. From germline, CDR1 is SGHTA and CDR2 FQGTGA. Losses at the gene ends were 6 bases for V and 5 bases for J; bases not matched to a gene: 4. The DNA of the CDR3 is TGTGCCAGCAGATGGACAGGGGATACCGGGGAGCTGTTTTTT. This sequence encodes CASRWTGDTGELFF.

This clonotype has at least ten counts. The V and J genes are TRBV20-1 and TRBJ1-5; D is possibly TRBD1 (5 bases). Deletions cut 6 bases from V and 4 bases from J, with 16 bases between. Germline CDR1 is DFQATT and CDR2 is SNEGSKA (reference sequence). This CDR3 is built from 14 residues. CDR3 region: CSATAGPQNQPQHF. The CDR3 nucleotides are TGCAGTGCCACGGCGGGGCCCCAGAATCAGCCCCAGCATTTT.

This chain uses TRBV12-3 or TRBV12-4 with TRBJ1-5; tentatively, D is TRBD1 (5 bases). V lost 6 bases and J 5 bases, leaving 20 bases between the germline ends. CDR3 length equals 16 residues. The DNA for the CDR3 is TGTGCCAGCAGCCGCCGGGGCGGCAGGGCAGATCAGCCCCAGCATTTT. This translates into CASSRRGGRADQPQHF.

V and J are TRBV9 and TRBJ2-3; D remains ambiguous. The V end lost 4 bases, the J end lost 0 bases, and 9 bases lay between the germline ends. Germline V lookup: CDR1 SGDLS, CDR2 YYNGEE. The CDR3 has 14 residues. CDR3 protein: CASSSEHSTDTQYF. The CDR3 region has the DNA TGTGCCAGCAGCTCCGAGCACAGCACAGATACGCAGTATTTT.

The chain uses TRBV7-2 and TRBJ2-7, with TRBD1 identical over 7 bases. Looked up from germline, CDR1 is SGHTA and CDR2 is FQGNSA. Losses at the gene ends were 7 bases for V and 0 bases for J; bases not matched to a gene: 6. The CDR3 is 14 residues long. The CDR3 bases are TGTGCCAGCACCATCCAGGGGGTCTCCTACGAGCAGTACTTC. Its protein product is CASTIQGVSYEQYF.